The 2 T cell receptor beta chains in this list originate from one sample, sequenced in a study of T cells in localized non-small cell lung cancer. Generated by immunoSEQ multiplex PCR, the TCRdb table keeps only in-frame clones and is missing some. Among tens of thousands of clones listed, roughly 91% were seen once. This specimen consisted of PBMCs, obtained before any cancer treatment. The receptor source for this set is a woman between 35 and 70 years old with stage II lung adenocarcinoma.

The chain combines TRBV6-9 with TRBJ2-3; possible D gene TRBD2, 5 bases. The CDR3 loop spans 9 amino acids. Germline V CDR1 and CDR2: MNHGY, SVAAGI. The V end lost 10 bases, the J end lost 6 bases, and 5 bases lay between the germline ends. CDR3 DNA: TGTGCCATAGCGGATACGCAGTATTTT. Its protein product is CAIADTQYF.

The rearrangement uses TRBV5-1 and TRBJ2-3; 8 positions agree with TRBD1. The CDR3 is 16 residues long. CDR1 is SGHRS, CDR2 YFSETQ, per germline. V trimming: 7 bases; J trimming: 0 bases; junction bases outside the gene matches: 10. CDR3 sequence (DNA): TGCGCCAGCGCCGAAGGAGGACAGGGAAGCACAGATACGCAGTATTTT. It codes for CASAEGGQGSTDTQYF.